The text below deals with one T cell receptor beta chain. Its antigen is not known. CD8 T cells were positively selected from what remained after CD4 positive selection. Four subsets defined by CD45RA and CD27 were sorted after CD3, CD4, CD8 and live/dead staining. The beta constant-region primer was an equimolar mix of two oligonucleotides covering TRBC1 and TRBC2. Nested alpha and beta constant-region primers with the SP2 primer drove four PCR rounds on ligated cDNA. Ligation attached a single-stranded oligonucleotide with a 12-nucleotide UMI and the SP2 primer to the cDNA 3' end. In TCRdb, the UMI-ligation and nested PCR reads were re-called with MiXCR into one record per CDR3 protein. The sample has approximately 140,000 distinct CDR3 sequences; over 20% are singletons. This CDR3 is 14 amino acids long. Germline V gene data show CDR1 as MNHEY and CDR2 as SVGAGI. V was pared by 6 bases and J by 7 bases, with 15 bases between.

The source of the sample is a study of naive and memory T cell subsets. The study's findings and limits: Naive repertoires, especially CD8, held a few larger clonotypes, possibly memory cells re-expressing CD45RA. Diversity fell and Gini index rose from naive through CM, EM, EMRA.

The sample consisted of naive CD4+ T cells from blood. V is TRBV6-5 and J is TRBJ2-2; the D gene is possibly TRBD1 (6 bases). The receptor comes from a human donor in good health. In nucleotides, the CDR3 is TGTGCCAGCAGCCAAGGGCCAGGGGTCGGGGAGCTGTTTTTT. Residues: CASSQGPGVGELFF.